Following are 17 T cell receptor beta chains from one sample sequenced in a study of cytomegalovirus exposure and HLA in healthy donors. This PCR relied on a set of 60 Vbeta primers and 13 Jbeta primers. Assay: immunoSEQ multiplex PCR; the TCRdb copy retains only in-frame clones and omits some. The repertoire holds 62,000 or so clones, with 80% to 90% as singletons. Sample: PBMCs. Every receptor here comes from a man between 18 and 35 years old in good health and CMV-seronegative.

The genes are TRBV7-8 and TRBJ1-5; D not resolved. There are 12 residues in the CDR3. V dropped 5 bases and J dropped 11 bases, with 13 bases sitting between them. Germline CDR1 reads SGHVS; CDR2 reads FQNEAQ. The CDR3 is CASSPSNSAQHF. The CDR3 DNA reads TGTGCCAGCAGCCCCTCAAACTCGGCCCAGCATTTT.

CDR3: CASSQVQGNYGYTF. CDR3 DNA: TGCGCCAGCAGCCAAGTACAGGGTAACTATGGCTACACCTTC. The genes are TRBV4-1 and TRBJ1-2; maybe TRBD1 (6 bases). The germline CDR1 and CDR2 sequences are MGHRA and YSYEKL. This CDR3 is 14 amino acids long. Trimming stripped 1 base from V and 1 base from J, with 7 bases between.

This clone was counted a few times. The junction shows a germline mismatch at one end, possibly a read error. The rearrangement uses TRBV27 and TRBJ2-7; maybe TRBD1 (6 bases). The V gene's germline CDR1 is MNHEY and CDR2 SMNVEV (reference sequence). The CDR3 has 14 amino acids. The CDR3 coding sequence is TGTGCCAGCAGTTTATGGGGGCCCTCCAACGAGCAGTACTTC. This codes for CASSLWGPSNEQYF.

J is TRBJ2-7 and V is TRBV9; D ambiguous. CDR1 SGDLS and CDR2 YYNGEE come from the germline V gene. The CDR3 length is 13 residues. The V end was cut by 3 bases, the J end by 0 bases, with 7 bases between. CDR3 bases: TGTGCCAGCAGCGCCCCCTCCTCCTACGAGCAGTACTTC. This sequence encodes CASSAPSSYEQYF.

This clone was seen just once. The V call is TRBV15, the J call TRBJ1-1; D gene ambiguous. Germline loops: CDR1 LNHNV, CDR2 YYDKDF (reference sequence). Trimming took off 9 bases at V and 11 bases at J, with 22 bases between the two ends. This CDR3 contains 13 residues. For the CDR3, the DNA is TGTGCCACAGCGGACCGCGGAGGAGACGAGGCTTTCTTT. Translating gives CATADRGGDEAFF.

In its sample, this clone is medium-sized (0.01 to 0.1%). The V and J genes are TRBV9 and TRBJ2-2; 11 bases map to TRBD2. CDR1 and CDR2 from the germline V gene are SGDLS and YYNGEE. Trimming took 0 bases from V and 6 from J; bases not matched to a gene: 10. The length of the CDR3 is 18 residues. The CDR3 protein is CASSVGGSGGAGAGELFF. The CDR3 DNA follows: TGTGCCAGCAGCGTAGGGGGTAGCGGGGGGGCCGGGGCCGGGGAGCTGTTTTTT. Combining the CDR3 with reference TRBV9 and TRBJ2-2 gives the whole variable domain DSGVTQTPKHLITATGQRVTLRCSPRSGDLSVYWYQQSLDQGLQFLIQYYNGEERAKGNILERFSAQQFPDLHSELNLSSLELGDSALYFCASSVGGSGGAGAGELFFGEGSRLTVL.

This chain links TRBV5-6 with TRBJ2-1; 7 bases match TRBD2. The junction had 12 bases not matched to a gene; V was cut back by 4 bases and J by 5 bases. This CDR3 spans 16 amino acids. CDR1 is SGHDT, CDR2 YYEEEE, per germline. CDR3 nucleotide sequence: TGTGCCAGCAGCCCACTGGAGTTCCGGGGGGACAATGAGCAGTTCTTC. It encodes CASSPLEFRGDNEQFF.

The chain employs TRBV27 and TRBJ2-7; D perhaps matches TRBD1 (6 bases). There are 11 residues in the CDR3. V was pared by 10 bases and J by 6 bases, with 13 bases between. Germline CDR1 and CDR2: MNHEY and SMNVEV (reference sequence). CDR3 sequence: CATRRGFEQYF. The CDR3 bases are TGTGCCACCCGAAGGGGGTTCGAGCAGTACTTC.

J is TRBJ1-2 and V is TRBV28; D is undetermined. CDR1 is MDHEN, CDR2 SYDVKM, per germline. This CDR3 is 15 amino acids long. V lost 5 bases and J lost 3, with 16 bases in between. The CDR3 region has the DNA TGTGCCAGCAGTCCTGCGGCGGGCGCGGACTATGGCTACACCTTC. Protein: CASSPAAGADYGYTF.

The rearrangement links TRBV30 to TRBJ1-5; TRBD1 agrees at 7 bases. V shed 2 bases, J shed 7 bases, and the junction held 8 bases outside the gene matches. The CDR3 is made up of 14 amino acids. In germline, CDR1 is GTSNPN, CDR2 SVGIG (reference sequence). In DNA form, the CDR3 reads TGTGCCTGGAGTCTCTCTAGGGGGCGGCAGCCCCAGCATTTT. Amino acid sequence: CAWSLSRGRQPQHF. Looking up the rest from reference TRBV30 and TRBJ1-5 gives the full variable domain: SQTIHQWPATLVQPVGSPLSLECTVEGTSNPNLYWYRQAAGRGLQLLFYSVGIGQISSEVPQNLSASRPQDRQFILSSKKLLLSDSGFYLCAWSLSRGRQPQHFGDGTRLSIL.

V and J are TRBV7-6 and TRBJ2-3; 8 bases match TRBD2. The CDR3 has 14 residues. The V segment lost 5 bases and the J segment 7 bases; nucleotides outside the gene matches: 8. Per the germline V gene, CDR1 is SGHVS and CDR2 is FNYEAQ. CDR3 protein: CASSPQSGGNTQYF. In DNA, the CDR3 is TGTGCCAGCAGCCCTCAAAGCGGGGGTAATACGCAGTATTTT.

The V call is TRBV7-8, the J call TRBJ2-7; 8 bases match TRBD1. V dropped 3 bases and J dropped 1; count of bases not matched to a gene: 5. Germline CDR1 reads SGHVS; CDR2 reads FQNEAQ. The CDR3 contains 15 residues. The DNA for the CDR3 is TGTGCCAGCAGCTTGTTGGGACAGGCGTCCTACGAGCAGTACTTC. This encodes CASSLLGQASYEQYF.

V and J are TRBV19 and TRBJ2-1; D is perhaps TRBD2 (5 bases). The germline V gene encodes CDR1 LNHDA and CDR2 SQIVND (reference sequence). The V end was cut by 6 bases, the J end by 0 bases, with 9 bases between. The CDR3 totals 14 residues. The CDR3 region has the DNA TGTGCCAGTAGAGATGGGAGCTCCTACAATGAGCAGTTCTTC. Translating it yields CASRDGSSYNEQFF.

The V call is TRBV5-4, the J call TRBJ2-7, with no clear D. From germline, CDR1 is SGHNT and CDR2 YYREEE (reference sequence). Deletions cut 0 bases from V and 4 bases from J, with 8 bases between. The CDR3 is made up of 13 amino acids. In DNA, the CDR3 is TGTGCCAGCAGCTTGGCCCGGAGTTACGAGCAGTACTTC. Amino acids: CASSLARSYEQYF.

The V gene is TRBV7-9, the J gene TRBJ2-5; 12 bases are shared with TRBD2. The germline gives CDR1 SEHNR, CDR2 FQNEAQ (reference sequence). V dropped 8 bases and J dropped 3; count of bases not matched to a gene: 13. This CDR3 has 17 residues. As DNA, the CDR3 is TGTGCCAGCGAACTAGCGGGGGGAGGGAAACTCAAAGAGACCCAGTACTTC. It is translated as CASELAGGGKLKETQYF.

The genes are TRBV5-1 and TRBJ1-2; D is possibly TRBD1 (6 bases). CDR3 length: 14 amino acids. Trimming removed 4 bases from V and 8 bases from J, with 18 bases in between. CDR1 is SGHRS, CDR2 YFSETQ, per germline. The CDR3 loop is CASSKEAPRGGYTF. CDR3 nucleotides: TGCGCCAGCAGCAAGGAGGCCCCAAGGGGGGGCTACACCTTC.

V and J are TRBV28 and TRBJ2-5; tentative D call: TRBD2 (6 bases). Germline CDR1 is MDHEN and CDR2 is SYDVKM. Trimming shortened V by 2 bases and J by 4 bases, and 14 bases separated the two germline ends. This CDR3 has 15 residues. The DNA of the CDR3 is TGTGCCAGCAGTTTACCACGGCAGGGAGGAGAGACCCAGTACTTC. Its translation: CASSLPRQGGETQYF.